The clone carrying this T cell receptor (beta chain) occurred once. The sample comes from a study of blood T cell repertoires in COVID-19. For the study at large: From the United States, Italy and Spain came samples of acute and convalescent COVID-19. Nucleic acid was either cDNA or gDNA, and it came from T cells, B-cell-depleted T cells, or PBMCs.

Trimming removed 0 bases from V and 6 bases from J, with 13 bases in between. This CDR3 contains 16 residues. Looked up from germline, CDR1 is SGDLS and CDR2 is YYNGEE. As processed by the authors: Reference gene primer amplification in the assay estimated nucleated cell counts. The method was immunoSEQ multiplex PCR; TCRdb's version includes in-frame clones alone and lacks a portion of them. V, J and clone size reflect that table, while D and trimming were determined from the DNA. The sample consists of 200,000 to 300,000 clones, around four fifths of them appearing once. The chain has TRBV9 and TRBJ1-6; D call uncertain. The source is a woman aged 55-75 years with active or convalescent COVID-19. Sequenced sample: peripheral blood. The CDR3 reads CASSVGPPSGNSPLHF. CDR3 coding DNA: TGTGCCAGCAGCGTAGGGCCTCCCTCGGGTAATTCACCCCTCCACTTT. Together with reference TRBV9 and TRBJ1-6, the CDR3 gives the full variable domain: DSGVTQTPKHLITATGQRVTLRCSPRSGDLSVYWYQQSLDQGLQFLIQYYNGEERAKGNILERFSAQQFPDLHSELNLSSLELGDSALYFCASSVGPPSGNSPLHFGNGTRLTVT.